These 21 T cell receptor beta chains were sequenced from one sample in a study of control samples from healthy donors and cancer patients. The assay was immunoSEQ multiplex PCR, and TCRdb's table has in-frame clones only and misses some. In the table there are over 10,000 clones, around 92% of which are singletons. The sequenced sample was PBMCs. The receptors derive from a man older than 75 with lung cancer.

This chain connects TRBV9 to TRBJ2-3; 12 bases fit TRBD2. The CDR3 is 16 amino acids. Germline V gene sequence: CDR1 SGDLS, CDR2 YYNGEE. Trimming at V came to 6 bases and at J to 2 bases, leaving 7 bases not matched to a gene. The CDR3 loop is CASTKTSGGYTDTQYF. The CDR3 nucleotides are TGTGCCAGCACCAAGACTAGCGGGGGTTACACAGATACGCAGTATTTT.

The V gene is TRBV18, the J gene TRBJ2-1; D may be TRBD2 (6 bases). The V gene's germline CDR1 is KGHSH and CDR2 LQKENI. This CDR3 is 19 amino acids long. V gave up 0 bases and J gave up 0 bases, with 18 bases separating them. The CDR3 DNA reads TGTGCCAGCTCACCACCTTCCGGGGGTGGAGGCGGCTCCTACAATGAGCAGTTCTTC. Translating it yields CASSPPSGGGGGSYNEQFF.

The chain is built from TRBV19 and TRBJ1-2; tentative D call: TRBD1 (6 bases). Germline V CDR1 and CDR2: LNHDA, SQIVND (reference sequence). This CDR3 is 15 amino acids long. Deletions cut 7 bases from V and 8 bases from J, with 23 bases between. CDR3 nucleotides: TGTGCCAGTACAAATCAGGGGCACGACCCGAGAGGCTACACCTTC. Translation gives CASTNQGHDPRGYTF.

The chain has TRBV19 and TRBJ2-3; 11 bases line up with TRBD2. Germline V gene sequence: CDR1 LNHDA, CDR2 SQIVND (reference sequence). Unmatched junction bases numbered 5, after V lost 7 bases and J lost 5 bases. The CDR3 runs 14 residues. CDR3 protein: CASTIAGGQDTQYF. The CDR3 nucleotides are TGTGCCAGTACCATAGCGGGGGGGCAAGATACGCAGTATTTT.

The J gene is TRBJ2-7, the V gene TRBV10-2; no firm D call. The V end was cut by 7 bases, the J end by 3 bases, with 19 bases between. Germline lookup yields CDR1 WSHSY and CDR2 SAAADI. The CDR3 runs to 15 residues. In DNA, the CDR3 is TGCGCCAGCAAAGCCCCAGGATGGGGTATCTACGAGCAGTACTTC. This gives the protein CASKAPGWGIYEQYF.

This chain connects TRBV6-2 or TRBV6-3 to TRBJ1-1; possible D gene TRBD1, 5 bases. CDR1 and CDR2 from the germline V gene are MNHEY and SVGEGT. V dropped 4 bases and J dropped 4 bases, with 19 bases sitting between them. The CDR3 has 16 amino acids. The CDR3 DNA reads TGTGCCAGCAGTTCGCCCTTCGACAGAGGAGGCACTGAAGCTTTCTTT. Its translation: CASSSPFDRGGTEAFF.

The chain joins TRBV3-1 (or the pseudogene TRBV3-2) to TRBJ1-5; D may be TRBD1 (6 bases). Between the trimmed V and J ends, which lost 3 bases and 6 bases, there was a span of 18 bases. This CDR3 region has 16 residues. The germline gives CDR1 LGHDT, CDR2 YNNKEL (reference sequence). CDR3 residues: CASSHVSGGGLQPQHF. The CDR3 DNA reads TGTGCCAGCAGCCATGTGTCCGGGGGGGGCCTTCAGCCCCAGCATTTT.

The rearrangement links TRBV7-9 to TRBJ1-4; the D gene is possibly TRBD1 (6 bases). This CDR3 contains 15 residues. Trimming cost V 6 bases and J 0 bases, with 11 bases left between them. CDR1 and CDR2 from the germline V gene are SEHNR and FQNEAQ (reference sequence). CDR3 residues: CASSQQGSTNEKLFF. In DNA form, the CDR3 reads TGTGCCAGCAGTCAGCAGGGGTCAACTAATGAAAAACTGTTTTTT.

This sequence joins TRBV7-9 and TRBJ1-3; D not certain. The germline V gene has CDR1 SEHNR and CDR2 FQNEAQ (reference sequence). V dropped 2 bases and J dropped 0 bases, with 5 bases sitting between them. The CDR3 runs to 14 residues. DNA for the CDR3: TGTGCCAGCAGCTTATTCGGCTCTGGAAACACCATATATTTT. Amino acid sequence: CASSLFGSGNTIYF.

This clone was recorded once. V and J are TRBV7-2 and TRBJ1-1, with 9 bases that match TRBD1. CDR1 is SGHTA, CDR2 FQGNSA, per germline. The CDR3 contains 18 residues. V lost 5 bases, J lost 0 bases, and 13 bases stayed unmatched. The CDR3 region has the DNA TGTGCCAGCAGCCCAGGTCCCGGGACAGGGACCATGAACACTGAAGCTTTCTTT. Translated: CASSPGPGTGTMNTEAFF.

The V call is TRBV4-3, the J call TRBJ1-1, with a weak D call TRBD1 (6 bases). CDR1 and CDR2 from the germline V gene are LGHNA and YSLEER. Between the trimmed V and J ends, which lost 0 bases and 4 bases, there was a span of 15 bases. The CDR3 has 16 amino acids. The CDR3 region is CASSQEYGGGTTEAFF. The CDR3 DNA sequence: TGCGCCAGCAGCCAAGAGTATGGGGGCGGGACCACTGAAGCTTTCTTT.

CDR3 nucleotide sequence: TGTGCCAGCAGCCCCCGGGACAGTCTGGGAATTGCTTTCTTT. Translation gives CASSPRDSLGIAFF. The rearrangement joins TRBV3-1 (or the pseudogene TRBV3-2) to TRBJ1-1, with TRBD1 identical over 7 bases. CDR1 and CDR2 from the germline V gene are LGHDT and YNNKEL (reference sequence). The CDR3 runs to 14 residues. Germline trimming cut 4 bases from V and 11 bases from J; bases unmatched to any gene: 13.

The chain couples TRBV7-3 to TRBJ1-1; possibly TRBD1 for D (5 bases). Per the germline V gene, CDR1 is SGHTA and CDR2 is FQGTGA. V was shortened by 2 bases and J by 1 base, with 14 bases between the two germline ends. This CDR3 is built from 16 residues. The CDR3 DNA reads as TGTGCCAGCAGCTTAGAGGCAGGGAGATGGAACACTGAAGCTTTCTTT. It specifies CASSLEAGRWNTEAFF.

The genes are TRBV5-1 and TRBJ2-6, with no clear D. Germline CDR1 reads SGHRS; CDR2 reads YFSETQ. V was pared by 0 bases and J by 0 bases, with 4 bases between. The CDR3 has 15 amino acids. DNA of the CDR3: TGCGCCAGCAGCTTGGGGGTCTCTGGGGCCAACGTCCTGACTTTC. Residues: CASSLGVSGANVLTF. The full variable domain, with the rest looked up from reference TRBV5-1 and TRBJ2-6, is KAGVTQTPRYLIKTRGQQVTLSCSPISGHRSVSWYQQTPGQGLQFLFEYFSETQRNKGNFPGRFSGRQFSNSRSEMNVSTLELGDSALYLCASSLGVSGANVLTFGAGSRLTVL.

The chain carries TRBV12-3 or TRBV12-4 and TRBJ1-5; no clear D. CDR3 length: 12 residues. V lost 4 bases and J lost 5, with 6 bases in between. The CDR3 DNA is TGTGCCAGCAGTTCCCGGGATCAGCCCCAGCATTTT. Translated: CASSSRDQPQHF.

This clone occurred once. The rearrangement joins TRBV6-5 to TRBJ2-7; 7 bases match TRBD1. This CDR3 has 14 residues. The junction had 4 bases not matched to a gene; V was cut back by 5 bases and J by 0 bases. CDR1 and CDR2 from the germline V gene are MNHEY and SVGAGI. CDR3 residues: CASSTGVHSYEQYV. The CDR3 region has the DNA TGTGCCAGCAGTACAGGGGTTCACTCCTACGAGCAGTACGTC.

The V and J genes are TRBV18 and TRBJ2-1; no clear D gene. The germline V and J ends were trimmed by 2 bases and 7 bases, with 12 bases remaining between them. Germline loops: CDR1 KGHSH, CDR2 LQKENI. This CDR3 contains 14 residues. CDR3 amino acids: CASSPIRSSNEQFF. As DNA, the CDR3 is TGTGCCAGCTCACCAATAAGGTCATCGAATGAGCAGTTCTTC.

The genes are TRBV2 and TRBJ2-2; the match to TRBD2 covers 8 bases. The germline CDR1 and CDR2 sequences are SNHLY and FYNNEI. The V gene end was trimmed by 6 bases and the J gene end by 0 bases; junction bases not matched to a gene: 9. The CDR3 totals 17 residues. In nucleotides, the CDR3 is TGTGCCAGCAGGGAGGCTAGCGGGTCCCCGAACACCGGGGAGCTGTTTTTT. Its protein is CASREASGSPNTGELFF.

The rearrangement links TRBV3-1 (or the pseudogene TRBV3-2) to TRBJ2-2; D might be TRBD1 or TRBD2, each matching 5 bases. This CDR3 is 12 amino acids long. Trimming removed 1 base at V and 9 bases at J, with 6 bases between. From germline, CDR1 is LGHDT and CDR2 YNNKEL (reference sequence). In nucleotides, the CDR3 is TGTGCCAGCAGCCAAGGGGGACGGGAGCTGTTTTTT. Protein: CASSQGGRELFF.

The chain uses TRBV7-2 and TRBJ1-3; no clear D gene. The V and J ends lost 5 bases and 0 bases respectively, with 8 bases between them. In germline, CDR1 is SGHTA, CDR2 FQGNSA. CDR3 length: 14 amino acids. The CDR3 sequence is CASSPQSSGNTIYF. CDR3 DNA sequence: TGTGCCAGCAGCCCCCAGTCCTCTGGAAACACCATATATTTT.

The chain is built from TRBV9 and TRBJ2-7, with D perhaps assigned TRBD1 or TRBD2 (5 bases each). This CDR3 is 14 amino acids long. Germline CDR1 reads SGDLS; CDR2 reads YYNGEE. Trimming took off 3 bases at V and 7 bases at J, with 17 bases between the two ends. CDR3 nucleotides: TGTGCCAGCAGCGCCCCCGGGGCTGAGAGGGAGCAGTACTTC. This sequence encodes CASSAPGAEREQYF.